The 31 T cell receptor beta chains reported below all come from one sample, sequenced in a study of T cell responses to AZD1222 COVID-19 vaccine. The assay was immunoSEQ multiplex PCR, and TCRdb's table has in-frame clones only and misses some. Altogether 140,000 to 150,000 clones are present, approximately 86% being singletons, with the ten largest covering approximately 5.6%. Here the sequenced sample was peripheral blood, taken 28 days after the second dose of the MenACWY control vaccine. The receptors shown here come from an adult who received the MenACWY meningococcal vaccine as a control.

The rearrangement uses TRBV7-2 and TRBJ1-2; no firm D call. V was cut by 4 bases and J by 7 bases, with 13 bases left in between. Germline V gene data show CDR1 as SGHTA and CDR2 as FQGNSA. This CDR3 comprises 13 residues. The CDR3 is CASSSELLGGYTF. The CDR3 coding sequence is TGTGCCAGCAGCTCCGAGCTCCTGGGTGGCTACACCTTC.

Only a few counts were recorded for this clone. The chain links TRBV7-9 to TRBJ1-1, with 9 nucleotides matching TRBD1. The CDR3 runs to 17 residues. V was clipped by 4 bases and J by 2 bases; unmatched bases: 11. Germline CDR1 and CDR2: SEHNR and FQNEAQ (reference sequence). DNA of the CDR3: TGTGCCAGCAGCTCCGACAGGGGGGTTCTTGCTAACACTGAAGCTTTCTTT. This gives the protein CASSSDRGVLANTEAFF.

This chain connects TRBV9 to TRBJ1-1, with 7 bases that match TRBD1. The CDR3 sequence is 14 residues long. Unmatched junction bases numbered 2, after V lost 0 bases and J lost 3 bases. The germline gives CDR1 SGDLS, CDR2 YYNGEE. For the CDR3, the DNA is TGTGCCAGCAGCGTAGGACAGGGCTACACTGAAGCTTTCTTT. As protein: CASSVGQGYTEAFF.

This chain links TRBV11-2 with TRBJ1-6, with D perhaps matching TRBD1 (5 bases). V shed 2 bases and J shed 10 bases, with 9 bases lying between them. Germline CDR1 SGHAT, CDR2 FQNNGV. The CDR3 sequence is 13 residues long. This CDR3 reads CASSLWEGSPLHF. DNA for the CDR3: TGTGCCAGCAGCTTATGGGAGGGGTCACCCCTCCACTTT.

The V and J genes are TRBV3-1 (or the pseudogene TRBV3-2) and TRBJ1-3; D not resolved. The germline V and J ends were trimmed by 4 bases and 7 bases, with 11 bases remaining between them. This CDR3 has 13 amino acids. CDR1 and CDR2 (germline): LGHDT, YNNKEL (reference sequence). DNA of the CDR3: TGTGCCAGCAGCCTCGGAGTTGCGAACACCATATATTTT. Translated, it gives CASSLGVANTIYF.

The rearrangement uses TRBV9 and TRBJ2-1; 7 bases line up with TRBD2. Germline CDR1 SGDLS, CDR2 YYNGEE. Trimming removed 2 bases from V and 5 bases from J; junction bases left unmatched: 10. This CDR3 comprises 16 residues. The CDR3 sequence is CASSVHWASGDNEQFF. DNA for the CDR3: TGTGCCAGCAGCGTCCACTGGGCTAGCGGCGACAATGAGCAGTTCTTC.

The chain joins TRBV4-1 to TRBJ1-1; D gene ambiguous. This CDR3 is built from 15 residues. The germline V gene encodes CDR1 MGHRA and CDR2 YSYEKL. Trimming left V 0 bases short and J 1 base short, with 9 bases between. CDR3 sequence: CASSQEARKNTEAFF. The CDR3 DNA reads as TGCGCCAGCAGCCAAGAGGCACGGAAGAACACTGAAGCTTTCTTT.

Notes on this clone: At the DNA level, this CDR3 is encoded by other sequences in the same sample as well. J is TRBJ1-2 and V is TRBV5-1, with a possible D match to TRBD1 (5 bases). CDR3 size: 13 residues. V gave up 4 bases and J gave up 4 bases, with 11 bases separating them. Germline CDR1 reads SGHRS; CDR2 reads YFSETQ. CDR3 DNA sequence: TGCGCCAGCAGCCCAGAGCAGGGCTATGGCTACACCTTC. This codes for CASSPEQGYGYTF.

The chain carries TRBV28 and TRBJ2-2; 7 nucleotides agree with TRBD2. Germline lookup yields CDR1 MDHEN and CDR2 SYDVKM. The CDR3 sequence is 18 residues long. V lost 0 bases, J lost 5 bases, and 12 bases stayed unmatched. The CDR3 DNA is TGTGCCAGCAGTTTATGGATTGACCGGGACTACAAGACCGGGGAGCTGTTTTTT. This gives the protein CASSLWIDRDYKTGELFF.

This chain links TRBV28 with TRBJ1-2, with D uncertain. This CDR3 is built from 12 residues. V was trimmed by 3 bases and J by 4 bases, leaving 6 bases between them. The germline gives CDR1 MDHEN, CDR2 SYDVKM. The CDR3 spells CASSLASYGYTF. The CDR3 nucleotides are TGTGCCAGCAGTTTGGCCAGCTATGGCTACACCTTC.

The chain carries TRBV7-9 and TRBJ2-1; possible D gene TRBD1, 5 bases. Trimming shortened V by 0 bases and J by 9 bases, and 12 bases separated the two germline ends. The CDR3 contains 14 residues. CDR1 is SEHNR, CDR2 FQNEAQ, per germline (reference sequence). CDR3 amino acids: CASSLAMGQGEQFF. CDR3 coding DNA: TGTGCCAGCAGCTTAGCAATGGGCCAGGGTGAGCAGTTCTTC.

The V call is TRBV18, the J call TRBJ2-2, with 9 bases lining up with TRBD2. V shed 3 bases and J 6 bases; nucleotides not matched to a gene: 8. The CDR3 loop spans 16 amino acids. The germline CDR1 and CDR2 sequences are KGHSH and LQKENI. This CDR3 reads CASSPMGLARAGELFF. In DNA form, the CDR3 reads TGTGCCAGCTCACCTATGGGACTAGCTAGAGCCGGGGAGCTGTTTTTT.

A few counts support this clone. This chain joins TRBV7-2 and TRBJ1-2; no clear D. Germline V gene lookup returns CDR1 SGHTA and CDR2 FQGNSA. V was cut by 1 base and J by 0 bases, with 9 bases left in between. There are 15 residues in the CDR3. The CDR3 loop is CASSLVGETNYGYTF. CDR3 coding DNA: TGTGCCAGCAGCTTAGTGGGCGAGACTAACTATGGCTACACCTTC.

This chain connects TRBV7-2 to TRBJ2-5; D perhaps matches TRBD2 (5 bases). V was cut by 5 bases and J by 7 bases, with 20 bases left in between. This CDR3 spans 15 amino acids. Germline V CDR1 and CDR2: SGHTA, FQGNSA. CDR3 in amino acids: CASSVPDYSRGTQYF. CDR3 in DNA: TGTGCCAGCAGCGTCCCTGACTATAGCCGCGGGACCCAGTACTTC.

The CDR3 DNA is TGTGCCACCGGGCCCCCCGCGGCAAGCTCTGGAAACACCATATATTTT. Translation: CATGPPAASSGNTIYF. J is TRBJ1-3 and V is TRBV11-2; D remains unclear. Trimming removed 10 bases from V and 0 bases from J, with 19 bases in between. Germline V gene data show CDR1 as SGHAT and CDR2 as FQNNGV. The CDR3 totals 16 residues.

The V call is TRBV7-9, the J call TRBJ2-2; 9 nucleotides align to TRBD2. From germline, CDR1 is SEHNR and CDR2 FQNEAQ (reference sequence). The CDR3 is 17 amino acids. The trim removed 2 bases at V and 0 bases at J, leaving 4 bases unmatched. CDR3 nucleotide sequence: TGTGCCAGCAGCTTATTTAGCGGGGGCGCGAACACCGGGGAGCTGTTTTTT. It codes for CASSLFSGGANTGELFF.

The chain recombines TRBV7-9 with TRBJ1-1; D unresolved. With 0 bases removed from V and 10 bases from J, the gap between germline ends came to 9 bases. Germline V gene sequence: CDR1 SEHNR, CDR2 FQNEAQ (reference sequence). CDR3 length: 12 residues. Here the CDR3 reads CASSLAGPGAFF. As DNA, the CDR3 is TGTGCCAGCAGCTTAGCTGGTCCGGGAGCTTTCTTT. Full variable domain (remainder filled in from reference TRBV7-9 and TRBJ1-1): DTGVSQNPRHKITKRGQNVTFRCDPISEHNRLYWYRQTLGQGPEFLTYFQNEAQLEKSRLLSDRFSAERPKGSFSTLEIQRTEQGDSAMYLCASSLAGPGAFFGQGTRLTVV.

This chain uses TRBV4-3 with TRBJ2-5; D ambiguous. V lost 5 bases and J lost 9, with 16 bases in between. The CDR3 runs to 13 residues. The germline V gene has CDR1 LGHNA and CDR2 YSLEER. This CDR3 reads CASSSSLENPQYF. In DNA, the CDR3 is TGCGCCAGCAGCAGTAGTTTGGAAAACCCCCAGTACTTC.

The chain carries TRBV7-2 and TRBJ2-5, with 7 bases aligning to TRBD2. The CDR3 consists of 14 residues. Looked up from germline, CDR1 is SGHTA and CDR2 is FQGNSA. The ends lost 2 bases at V and 4 bases at J; junction bases unmatched: 4. The CDR3 here is CASSLSVAGETQYF. The CDR3 region has the DNA TGTGCCAGCAGCTTATCGGTAGCGGGAGAGACCCAGTACTTC.

V usage is TRBV29-1 and J usage is TRBJ2-3; D perhaps matches TRBD2 (6 bases). V was clipped by 4 bases and J by 6 bases, with 17 bases between them. The CDR3 loop spans 14 amino acids. CDR1 is SQVTM and CDR2 is ANQGSEA in the germline V gene. The CDR3 DNA sequence: TGCAGCGTTGTGGGCAGACTAGGGATGGATACGCAGTATTTT. Protein product: CSVVGRLGMDTQYF.

The chain joins TRBV7-9 to TRBJ2-1, with D perhaps being TRBD1 or TRBD2 (5 bases each). Trimming took off 4 bases at V and 2 bases at J, with 15 bases between the two ends. The length of the CDR3 is 16 residues. Germline V gene lookup returns CDR1 SEHNR and CDR2 FQNEAQ (reference sequence). For the CDR3, the DNA is TGTGCCAGCAGCTCATCGGGACCCCGGCCCTACAATGAGCAGTTCTTC. Residues: CASSSSGPRPYNEQFF.

The CDR3 coding sequence is TGTGCCAGCAGCCCCGTAGGACAGGGCTCCCATGGCTACACCTTC. Protein product: CASSPVGQGSHGYTF. The V gene is TRBV6-2 or TRBV6-3, the J gene TRBJ1-2; 8 bases align to TRBD1. Trimming removed 6 bases from V and 6 bases from J; junction bases left unmatched: 12. Germline CDR1 reads MNHEY; CDR2 reads SVGEGT. This CDR3 comprises 15 residues.

The V call is TRBV10-3, the J call TRBJ1-1, with unresolved D. This CDR3 spans 13 amino acids. Germline assignment: CDR1 ENHRY and CDR2 SYGVKD. The V gene lost 7 bases and the J gene lost 1 base, with 10 bases spanning the gap. The CDR3 nucleotides are TGTGCCATCATGGCCGGGGAGAACACTGAAGCTTTCTTT. As protein: CAIMAGENTEAFF.

CDR3 sequence reads: CASSIPDTSAAFF. CDR3 in DNA: TGTGCCAGTAGTATCCCGGACACCTCTGCAGCTTTCTTT. The chain links TRBV19 to TRBJ1-1; weak D call: TRBD1 (5 bases). Germline V gene sequence: CDR1 LNHDA, CDR2 SQIVND (reference sequence). Trimming removed 3 bases at V and 10 bases at J, with 15 bases between. This CDR3 region has 13 residues.

The chain employs TRBV3-1 (or the pseudogene TRBV3-2) and TRBJ1-1; D uncertain. In germline, CDR1 is LGHDT, CDR2 YNNKEL (reference sequence). V was clipped by 1 base and J by 1 base, with 7 bases between them. This CDR3 is built from 14 residues. The CDR3 loop reads CASSQALQNTEAFF. CDR3 DNA sequence: TGTGCCAGCAGCCAAGCACTCCAGAACACTGAAGCTTTCTTT.

The chain couples TRBV28 to TRBJ2-5, with 10 nucleotides matching TRBD1. Trimming took 6 bases from V and 3 from J; bases not matched to a gene: 7. Looked up from germline, CDR1 is MDHEN and CDR2 is SYDVKM. The CDR3 totals 15 residues. The DNA of the CDR3 is TGTGCCAGCAGCGCTCCTGGGACAGGGGAAGAGACCCAGTACTTC. It codes for CASSAPGTGEETQYF.

The CDR3 here is CASSLNRGYNYGYTF. Here the CDR3 DNA reads TGTGCCAGCAGCCTCAACAGGGGGTACAACTATGGCTACACCTTC. This rearrangement joins TRBV7-3 to TRBJ1-2; 8 bases map to TRBD1. Unmatched junction bases numbered 7, after V lost 5 bases and J lost 2 bases. CDR1 is SGHTA and CDR2 is FQGTGA in the germline V gene. This CDR3 is built from 15 residues.

This sequence joins TRBV7-9 and TRBJ2-3; tentatively, D is TRBD2 (5 bases). CDR3 length: 14 residues. Trimming removed 0 bases at V and 7 bases at J, with 11 bases between. The V gene's germline CDR1 is SEHNR and CDR2 FQNEAQ (reference sequence). The CDR3 DNA reads TGTGCCAGCAGCTTAGCAGGCGGACTCAATACGCAGTATTTT. Amino acids: CASSLAGGLNTQYF. The variable domain in full, with the rest retrieved from reference TRBV7-9 and TRBJ2-3, is DTGVSQNPRHKITKRGQNVTFRCDPISEHNRLYWYRQTLGQGPEFLTYFQNEAQLEKSRLLSDRFSAERPKGSFSTLEIQRTEQGDSAMYLCASSLAGGLNTQYFGPGTRLTVL.

This clone was observed a few times. This chain's CDR3 is CASSLFWGASYGYTF. The DNA of the CDR3 is TGTGCCAGCAGTTTATTTTGGGGGGCTAGCTATGGCTACACCTTC. The V and J genes are TRBV27 and TRBJ1-2, with TRBD1 as a possible D gene (6 bases). CDR1 is MNHEY and CDR2 is SMNVEV in the germline V gene (reference sequence). The CDR3 extends over 15 amino acids. The germline V and J ends were trimmed by 1 base and 4 bases, with 13 bases remaining between them.

The V and J genes are TRBV25-1 and TRBJ1-2; TRBD1 agrees at 10 bases. This CDR3 has 16 residues. Germline CDR1 MGHDK, CDR2 SYGVNS. V dropped 2 bases and J dropped 5; count of bases not matched to a gene: 8. This CDR3 reads CASSETFGQGGYGYTF. In DNA form, the CDR3 reads TGTGCCAGCAGTGAAACTTTCGGACAGGGGGGATATGGCTACACCTTC.

The CDR3 loop is CSGGHGYEQYF. Here the CDR3 DNA reads TGCAGCGGGGGACACGGCTACGAGCAGTACTTC. This chain uses TRBV29-1 with TRBJ2-7; D is perhaps TRBD1 (6 bases). CDR3 length: 11 amino acids. Per the germline V gene, CDR1 is SQVTM and CDR2 is ANQGSEA. The V end lost 7 bases, the J end lost 3 bases, and 10 bases lay between the germline ends.